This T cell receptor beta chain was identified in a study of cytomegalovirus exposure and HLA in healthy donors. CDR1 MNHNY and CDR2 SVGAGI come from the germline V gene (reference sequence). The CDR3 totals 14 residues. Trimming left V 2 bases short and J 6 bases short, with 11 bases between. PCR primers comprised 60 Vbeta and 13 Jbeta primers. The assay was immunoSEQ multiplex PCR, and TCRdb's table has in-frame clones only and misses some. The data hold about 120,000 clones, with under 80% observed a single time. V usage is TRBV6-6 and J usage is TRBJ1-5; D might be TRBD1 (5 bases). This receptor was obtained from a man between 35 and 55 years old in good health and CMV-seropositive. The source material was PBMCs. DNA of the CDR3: TGTGCCAGCAGTTACGGGGGGGGAGGTCAGCCCCAGCATTTT. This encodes CASSYGGGGQPQHF.